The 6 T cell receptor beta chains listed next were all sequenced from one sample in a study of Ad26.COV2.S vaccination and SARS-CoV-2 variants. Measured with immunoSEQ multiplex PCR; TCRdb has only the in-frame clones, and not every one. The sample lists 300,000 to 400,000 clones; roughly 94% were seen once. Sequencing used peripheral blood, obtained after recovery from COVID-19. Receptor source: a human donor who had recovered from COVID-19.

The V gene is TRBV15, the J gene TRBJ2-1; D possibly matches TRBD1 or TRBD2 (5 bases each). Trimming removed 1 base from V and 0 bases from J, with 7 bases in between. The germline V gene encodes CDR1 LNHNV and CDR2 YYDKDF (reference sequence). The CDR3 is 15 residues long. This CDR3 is CATSRGGSSYNEQFF. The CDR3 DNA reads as TGTGCCACCAGCAGAGGGGGGAGCTCCTACAATGAGCAGTTCTTC.

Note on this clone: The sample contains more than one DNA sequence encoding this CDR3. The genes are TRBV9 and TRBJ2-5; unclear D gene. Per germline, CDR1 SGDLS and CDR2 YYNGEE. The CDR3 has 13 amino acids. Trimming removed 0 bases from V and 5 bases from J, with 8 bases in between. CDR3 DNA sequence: TGTGCCAGCAGCGTAGATTTGGGTGAGACCCAGTACTTC. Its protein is CASSVDLGETQYF. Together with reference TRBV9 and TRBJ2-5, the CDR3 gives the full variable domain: DSGVTQTPKHLITATGQRVTLRCSPRSGDLSVYWYQQSLDQGLQFLIQYYNGEERAKGNILERFSAQQFPDLHSELNLSSLELGDSALYFCASSVDLGETQYFGPGTRLLVL.

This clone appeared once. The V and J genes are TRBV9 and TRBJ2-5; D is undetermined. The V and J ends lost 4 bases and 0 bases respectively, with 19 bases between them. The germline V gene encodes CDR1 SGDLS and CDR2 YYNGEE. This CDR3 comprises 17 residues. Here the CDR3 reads CASSPPVREKNQETQYF. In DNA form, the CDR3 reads TGTGCCAGCAGCCCGCCGGTTAGGGAAAAGAACCAAGAGACCCAGTACTTC.

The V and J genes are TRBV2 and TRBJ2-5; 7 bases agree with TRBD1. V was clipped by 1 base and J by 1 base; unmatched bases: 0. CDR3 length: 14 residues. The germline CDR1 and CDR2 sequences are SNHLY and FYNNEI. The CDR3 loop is CASSEGQGQETQYF. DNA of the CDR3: TGTGCCAGCAGTGAAGGACAGGGCCAAGAGACCCAGTACTTC. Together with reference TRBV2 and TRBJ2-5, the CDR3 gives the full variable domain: EPEVTQTPSHQVTQMGQEVILRCVPISNHLYFYWYRQILGQKVEFLVSFYNNEISEKSEIFDDQFSVERPDGSNFTLKIRSTKLEDSAMYFCASSEGQGQETQYFGPGTRLLVL.

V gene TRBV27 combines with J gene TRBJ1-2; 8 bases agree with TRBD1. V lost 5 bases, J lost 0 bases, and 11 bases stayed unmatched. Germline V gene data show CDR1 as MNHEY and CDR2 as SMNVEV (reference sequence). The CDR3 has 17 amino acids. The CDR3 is CASSGSGQVGSNYGYTF. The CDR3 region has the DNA TGTGCCAGCAGTGGATCGGGACAGGTCGGGTCTAACTATGGCTACACCTTC.

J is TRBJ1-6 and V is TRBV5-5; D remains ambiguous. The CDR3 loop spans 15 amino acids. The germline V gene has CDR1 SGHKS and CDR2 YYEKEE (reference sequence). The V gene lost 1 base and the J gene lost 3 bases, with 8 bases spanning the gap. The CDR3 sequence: CASSLLSGYNSPLHF. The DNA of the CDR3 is TGTGCCAGCAGCTTGTTATCGGGCTATAATTCACCCCTCCACTTT.